A few counts support the clone carrying this T cell receptor beta chain. The sample comes from a study of T cells in tumors after PD-1 blockade. Per germline, CDR1 SEHNR and CDR2 FQNEAQ (reference sequence). The length of the CDR3 is 16 residues. Unmatched junction bases numbered 6, after V lost 3 bases and J lost 3 bases. Produced via immunoSEQ multiplex PCR; TCRdb's table is partial and in-frame only. There are over 60,000 clones in the sample; around two thirds occur only once, and approximately 4.5% lies in the top ten. This receptor was obtained from a human donor with basal cell carcinoma. The sample in question was PBMCs, obtained after anti-PD-1 treatment. This chain connects TRBV7-9 to TRBJ2-5, with 11 bases matching TRBD2. The CDR3 is CASSFPISGGEETQYF. The CDR3 coding sequence is TGTGCCAGCAGCTTTCCGATTAGCGGGGGGGAAGAGACCCAGTACTTC.